The 8 T cell receptor beta chains below all came from one sample that was sequenced in a study of lymphopenia after photon versus proton radiotherapy. This table comes from immunoSEQ multiplex PCR, and its TCRdb copy is limited to in-frame clones, with some not included. There are under 20,000 clones in the sample; 85% to 95% occur only once, and about 5.7% lies in the top ten. This specimen was peripheral blood, taken from a patient treated with photon-based radiotherapy. The receptors were gathered from a man aged 55-75 years with pancreatic cancer.

This clone was observed a single time. The chain recombines TRBV7-8 with TRBJ2-1; D is unresolved. V was pared by 0 bases and J by 0 bases, with 6 bases between. Germline V gives CDR1 SGHVS, CDR2 FQNEAQ. This CDR3 comprises 15 residues. CDR3 amino acids: CASSLADNSYNEQFF. In DNA form, the CDR3 reads TGTGCCAGCAGCTTAGCTGACAACTCCTACAATGAGCAGTTCTTC.

This clone turned up a few times. The chain employs TRBV19 and TRBJ1-5, with TRBD1 as a possible D gene (6 bases). V was clipped by 4 bases and J by 4 bases, with 11 bases between them. The CDR3 consists of 14 residues. Germline values: CDR1 LNHDA, CDR2 SQIVND (reference sequence). CDR3 DNA: TGTGCCAGTAGTAAGACAGGTCCGAATCAGCCCCAGCATTTT. Translating gives CASSKTGPNQPQHF. Full variable domain (outside the CDR3, taken from reference TRBV19 and TRBJ1-5): DGGITQSPKYLFRKEGQNVTLSCEQNLNHDAMYWYRQDPGQGLRLIYYSQIVNDFQKGDIAEGYSVSREKKESFPLTVTSAQKNPTAFYLCASSKTGPNQPQHFGDGTRLSIL.

This chain joins TRBV5-1 and TRBJ2-2, with D possibly being TRBD1 or TRBD2 (5 bases each). Germline V lookup: CDR1 SGHRS, CDR2 YFSETQ. V shed 4 bases and J shed 5 bases, with 21 bases lying between them. CDR3 length: 17 residues. CDR3 in amino acids: CASSDSSGTPGTGELFF. The CDR3 DNA is TGCGCCAGCAGCGACAGTTCAGGGACCCCTGGGACCGGGGAGCTGTTTTTT.

The rearrangement links TRBV5-5 to TRBJ1-1; 12 nucleotides agree with TRBD1. The V gene end was trimmed by 4 bases and the J gene end by 7 bases; junction bases not matched to a gene: 11. Germline V gene data show CDR1 as SGHKS and CDR2 as YYEKEE (reference sequence). The CDR3 runs to 16 residues. DNA of the CDR3: TGTGCCAGCAGCACAGTCCCGGGACAGGGGGCGAATGAAGCTTTCTTT. Protein sequence: CASSTVPGQGANEAFF.

The gene calls are TRBV14 and TRBJ2-6; either TRBD1 or TRBD2 may fit D (6 bases each). The ends were cut back, 0 bases at V and 2 bases at J, with 14 bases in the middle. Per the germline V gene, CDR1 is SGHDN and CDR2 is FVKESK. This CDR3 comprises 18 residues. The CDR3: CASSQDRRGRPGANVLTF. CDR3 coding DNA: TGTGCCAGCAGCCAAGATCGCCGGGGGCGTCCTGGGGCCAACGTCCTGACTTTC. Based on the CDR3 plus reference TRBV14 and TRBJ2-6, the full variable domain is EAGVTQFPSHSVIEKGQTVTLRCDPISGHDNLYWYRRVMGKEIKFLLHFVKESKQDESGMPNNRFLAERTGGTYSTLKVQPAELEDSGVYFCASSQDRRGRPGANVLTFGAGSRLTVL.

The chain links TRBV13 to TRBJ2-5, with TRBD2 identical over 10 bases. Losses at the gene ends were 1 base for V and 5 bases for J; bases not matched to a gene: 7. This CDR3 is 16 amino acids long. Germline V gene sequence: CDR1 PRHDT, CDR2 FYEKMQ (reference sequence). CDR3 bases: TGTGCCAGCAGCTTAGAAGGACTAGCGGAGGGTGAGACCCAGTACTTC. It codes for CASSLEGLAEGETQYF.

The rearrangement uses TRBV6-5 and TRBJ1-2; D unclear. This CDR3 is built from 12 residues. Between the trimmed V and J ends, which lost 2 bases and 8 bases, there was a span of 9 bases. The germline V gene has CDR1 MNHEY and CDR2 SVGAGI. The CDR3 protein is CASSYPGMGYTF. CDR3 sequence (DNA): TGTGCCAGCAGTTACCCGGGCATGGGCTACACCTTC.

This clone was seen only a few times. The chain couples TRBV18 to TRBJ1-2, with 7 bases lining up with TRBD1. The CDR3 has 13 amino acids. V lost 8 bases to trimming and J lost 3 bases; unmatched junction nucleotides: 6. Germline CDR1 reads KGHSH; CDR2 reads LQKENI. DNA of the CDR3: TGTGCCAGCCTGGCAGGGGGATACTATGGCTACACCTTC. It codes for CASLAGGYYGYTF. The full variable domain, completed using reference TRBV18 and TRBJ1-2, is NAGVMQNPRHLVRRRGQEARLRCSPMKGHSHVYWYRQLPEEGLKFMVYLQKENIIDESGMPKERFSAEFPKEGPSILRIQQVVRGDSAAYFCASLAGGYYGYTFGSGTRLTVV.